This is a list of T cell receptor beta chains from one sample in a study of cytomegalovirus exposure and HLA in healthy donors. Sequencing was performed with immunoSEQ multiplex PCR; in TCRdb, only in-frame clones are kept and a portion is missing. The table lists some 32,000 clones, approximately 90% of them singletons. Specimen: PBMCs. The receptor set was obtained from a boy between 10 and 17 years old in good health and CMV-seronegative. Both conserved end residues are part of each CDR3. Fields, in order: D gene, V gene, CDR3 length, J gene, CDR3 protein, CDR3 DNA. A D gene is named only where the DNA matches it firmly.

d_gene: TRBD2
v_gene: TRBV19
len: 13
j_gene: TRBJ2-5
CDR3aa: CASRQEGGETQYF
CDR3nt: TGTGCCAGTAGACAAGAGGGAGGGGAGACCCAGTACTTC

d_gene: -
v_gene: TRBV4-1
len: 16
j_gene: TRBJ2-7
CDR3aa: CASSLGQGATSYEQYF
CDR3nt: TGCGCCAGCAGCCTCGGTCAGGGCGCCACCTCCTACGAGCAGTACTTC

d_gene: TRBD1
v_gene: TRBV6-5
len: 16
j_gene: TRBJ2-2
CDR3aa: CASSYSRQGRAGELFF
CDR3nt: TGTGCCAGCAGTTACTCCCGACAGGGTAGGGCCGGGGAGCTGTTTTTT

d_gene: -
v_gene: TRBV12-5
len: 17
j_gene: TRBJ2-1
CDR3aa: CASGLVRGVVVYNEQFF
CDR3nt: TGTGCTAGTGGTTTGGTACGCGGAGTCGTAGTTTACAATGAGCAGTTCTTC

d_gene: -
v_gene: TRBV7-8
len: 16
j_gene: TRBJ1-3
CDR3aa: CASSLAQPASGNTIYF
CDR3nt: TGTGCCAGCAGCTTAGCACAGCCGGCCTCTGGAAACACCATATATTTT

d_gene: TRBD1
v_gene: TRBV2
len: 15
j_gene: TRBJ2-3
CDR3aa: CASSAPGQGPDTQYF
CDR3nt: TGTGCCAGCAGTGCGCCGGGACAGGGCCCAGATACGCAGTATTTT

d_gene: -
v_gene: TRBV19
len: 13
j_gene: TRBJ2-7
CDR3aa: CASSSPGTYEQYF
CDR3nt: TGTGCCAGTAGTAGTCCAGGGACCTACGAGCAGTACTTC

d_gene: TRBD2
v_gene: TRBV4-3
len: 17
j_gene: TRBJ2-5
CDR3aa: CASSQQTSGGAGETQYF
CDR3nt: TGCGCCAGCAGCCAACAGACTAGCGGGGGGGCTGGGGAGACCCAGTACTTC

d_gene: TRBD1
v_gene: TRBV6-1
len: 14
j_gene: TRBJ1-2
CDR3aa: CASSEELPGGGIYF
CDR3nt: TGTGCCAGCAGTGAAGAACTTCCAGGGGGAGGAATCTATTTC

d_gene: TRBD1
v_gene: TRBV19
len: 16
j_gene: TRBJ2-1
CDR3aa: CASRITGTAIYNEQFF
CDR3nt: TGTGCCAGTAGAATCACCGGGACAGCAATCTACAATGAGCAGTTCTTC

d_gene: -
v_gene: TRBV5-4
len: 12
j_gene: TRBJ2-7
CDR3aa: CASSFRGDEQYF
CDR3nt: TGTGCCAGCAGCTTCAGGGGGGACGAGCAGTACTTC